This TCR beta chain was sequenced during a study of blood T cells in healthy people across ages. The CDR3 has 13 residues. Trimming left V 4 bases short and J 8 bases short, with 14 bases between. For the second PCR, which ran for about 6 to 12 cycles, a sample-barcoded 5' primer and a J-beta primer mix were used. Each cDNA molecule carried a tag from a template-switch adaptor that contained 12 random nucleotides. TCRdb passed the 5' RACE reads through MiXCR, listing each CDR3 protein once. Of 710,000 or so distinct CDR3 sequences in the sample, roughly 20% are singletons; the top ten hold roughly a fifth. Study-level points and caveats: Among T cells, TCR beta diversity per million cells dropped roughly linearly as age rose. Naive T cell percentage strongly correlated with TCR beta diversity. Donor CMV status was unknown, possibly confounding expanded clonotype changes.

Turning to this clonotype: Its antigen is undetermined.

The sequence came from a man aged 65-85 years in good health. The sequencing input was blood. The genes are TRBV12-3 or TRBV12-4 and TRBJ1-2; TRBD1 is a possible D gene (5 bases). The CDR3 loop is CASSSRESGGYTF. CDR3 DNA sequence: TGTGCCAGCAGTTCCAGGGAATCGGGAGGCTACACCTTC.